The clone carrying this T cell receptor (beta chain) was observed a handful of times. What it binds is not known. The data were taken from a study of blood T cells in healthy people across ages. It was with a sample-barcoded 5' primer and a J-beta primer mix that a second PCR of about 6 to 12 cycles was run. A 12-random-nucleotide template-switch adaptor tagged each cDNA molecule. TCRdb ran MiXCR on the 5' RACE reads and lists one entry per CDR3 protein. The sample includes 800,000 to 950,000 distinct CDR3 sequences, around 29% of them seen just once. The CDR3 has 14 amino acids. Germline values: CDR1 SQVTM, CDR2 ANQGSEA. The V and J ends lost 4 bases and 1 base, in that order; junction bases with no gene match: 5. Study findings and constraints: The unknown donor CMV status may have confounded expanded clonotype changes.

Separately, the same data were catalogued under a study of T cells of mothers and their children. From that second work: Samples were obtained from a few healthy Caucasian mothers and their six children.

Sequencing was carried out using blood. The receptor was derived from a woman aged 40 to 50 in good health. The chain employs TRBV29-1 and TRBJ1-1; 8 bases align to TRBD1. CDR3 protein: CSVVRGPWNTEAFF. CDR3 nucleotide sequence: TGCAGCGTTGTCAGGGGGCCGTGGAACACTGAAGCTTTCTTT. Full variable domain (outside the CDR3, taken from reference TRBV29-1 and TRBJ1-1): SAVISQKPSRDICQRGTSLTIQCQVDSQVTMMFWYRQQPGQSLTLIATANQGSEATYESGFVIDKFPISRPNLTFSTLTVSNMSPEDSSIYLCSVVRGPWNTEAFFGQGTRLTVV.